One sample yielded the 12 T cell receptor beta chains listed below, sequenced in a study of shared clonotypes between healthy human individuals. Generated by immunoSEQ multiplex PCR, the TCRdb table keeps only in-frame clones and is missing some. Here the sample spans 2 million to 2.5 million clones, more than 85% being singletons. The sequenced sample consisted of naive CD4+ T cells from PBMCs. Subset: CD45RA+ positively selected. The source is a man aged 18 to 29 in good health. Some clones in this sample may be carry-over from other donors' samples.

The chain carries TRBV7-2 and TRBJ2-1; 12 bases map to TRBD2. Per germline, CDR1 SGHTA and CDR2 FQGNSA. V trimming: 5 bases; J trimming: 8 bases; junction bases outside the gene matches: 7. The CDR3 spans 15 residues. The CDR3 is CASSIRTSGTDEQFF. CDR3 sequence (DNA): TGTGCCAGCAGCATAAGGACTAGCGGGACGGATGAGCAGTTCTTC.

This chain connects TRBV28 to TRBJ1-2, with D perhaps TRBD1 (5 bases). Germline loops: CDR1 MDHEN, CDR2 SYDVKM. V was shortened by 0 bases and J by 8 bases, with 19 bases between the two germline ends. The CDR3 contains 16 residues. Written as DNA, the CDR3 is TGTGCCAGCAGTTTATGGACCAGGGCAGGGTATCGAGGCTACACCTTC. Encoded protein: CASSLWTRAGYRGYTF.

The count of this clone is one. In the same sample, other DNA sequences code for this CDR3. This chain joins TRBV28 and TRBJ1-5; 11 bases are a match to TRBD1. Looked up from germline, CDR1 is MDHEN and CDR2 is SYDVKM. The CDR3 covers 15 residues. With 6 bases clipped from V and 4 bases from J, the junction kept 5 bases outside the gene matches. The CDR3 coding sequence is TGTGCCAGCAGGGCCGGGACAGGGGGAAATCAGCCCCAGCATTTT. Protein sequence: CASRAGTGGNQPQHF.

This sequence joins TRBV19 and TRBJ2-7; the D is unclear. There are 13 residues in the CDR3. Germline V gene data show CDR1 as LNHDA and CDR2 as SQIVND (reference sequence). Trimming left V 7 bases short and J 0 bases short, with 10 bases between. CDR3 bases: TGTGCCAGTACTCGGACGGGCTCCTACGAGCAGTACTTC. As protein: CASTRTGSYEQYF.

The chain combines TRBV19 with TRBJ2-1, with no clear D. V was shortened by 1 base and J by 4 bases, with 11 bases between the two germline ends. The CDR3 length is 15 residues. In germline, CDR1 is LNHDA, CDR2 SQIVND (reference sequence). This CDR3 reads CASSIVGLLYNEQFF. DNA of the CDR3: TGTGCCAGTAGTATAGTGGGCCTCCTGTACAATGAGCAGTTCTTC. Complete variable domain (other parts from reference TRBV19 and TRBJ2-1): DGGITQSPKYLFRKEGQNVTLSCEQNLNHDAMYWYRQDPGQGLRLIYYSQIVNDFQKGDIAEGYSVSREKKESFPLTVTSAQKNPTAFYLCASSIVGLLYNEQFFGPGTRLTVL.

The chain combines TRBV25-1 with TRBJ1-2; TRBD1 matches at 8 bases. The germline V gene has CDR1 MGHDK and CDR2 SYGVNS. V trimming: 0 bases; J trimming: 8 bases; junction bases outside the gene matches: 11. The CDR3 length is 16 residues. CDR3 in amino acids: CASSEYRSQGAGGYTF. DNA of the CDR3: TGTGCCAGCAGTGAATATAGGAGTCAGGGGGCAGGGGGCTACACCTTC.

The chain has TRBV7-3 and TRBJ2-7; perhaps TRBD2 as D (6 bases). V was clipped by 5 bases and J by 4 bases, with 21 bases between them. The CDR3 covers 16 residues. Germline V gene sequence: CDR1 SGHTA, CDR2 FQGTGA. Written as DNA, the CDR3 is TGTGCCAGCAGCCCAACAGCGGGCCATGGGGATTACGAGCAGTACTTC. Translation: CASSPTAGHGDYEQYF.

V and J are TRBV6-6 and TRBJ2-7, with a possible D match to TRBD2 (6 bases). Trimming took off 6 bases at V and 5 bases at J, with 17 bases between the two ends. Germline CDR1 MNHNY, CDR2 SVGAGI (reference sequence). The CDR3 has 14 amino acids. Here the CDR3 reads CASRDADYFDEQYF. DNA of the CDR3: TGTGCCAGCAGAGACGCGGACTACTTTGACGAGCAGTACTTC.

V is TRBV5-1 and J is TRBJ2-1; 13 bases align to TRBD2. The CDR3 has 19 amino acids. Germline CDR1 and CDR2: SGHRS and YFSETQ. V shed 2 bases and J 7 bases; nucleotides not matched to a gene: 15. CDR3 in DNA: TGCGCCAGCAGCTTAGGAGGACTAGCGGGAGTTATGAGTTGGAATGAGCAGTTCTTC. Amino acids: CASSLGGLAGVMSWNEQFF.

V gene TRBV7-2 combines with J gene TRBJ2-2; possibly TRBD2 for D (6 bases). With 0 bases removed from V and 1 base from J, the gap between germline ends came to 6 bases. The CDR3 has 15 residues. From germline, CDR1 is SGHTA and CDR2 FQGNSA. The CDR3 DNA reads TGTGCCAGCAGCTTAGCAGCGGGGAACACCGGGGAGCTGTTTTTT. Residues: CASSLAAGNTGELFF. The full variable domain, rest sourced from reference TRBV7-2 and TRBJ2-2, is GAGVSQSPSNKVTEKGKDVELRCDPISGHTALYWYRQSLGQGLEFLIYFQGNSAPDKSGLPSDRFSAERTGGSVSTLTIQRTQQEDSAVYLCASSLAAGNTGELFFGEGSRLTVL.

The chain employs TRBV6-5 and TRBJ1-1; 8 positions match TRBD1. This CDR3 region has 14 residues. J gave up 5 bases and V 6 bases, and 8 bases lay outside the gene matches. Germline V gene lookup returns CDR1 MNHEY and CDR2 SVGAGI. Here the CDR3 DNA reads TGTGCCAGCAGGTCGACAGGGGCGAGGACTGAAGCTTTCTTT. It codes for CASRSTGARTEAFF.

The rearrangement uses TRBV9 and TRBJ2-2; 15 bases fit TRBD2. The J segment lost 1 base and the V segment lost 4 bases, leaving 8 bases of the junction unmatched. Germline CDR1 is SGDLS and CDR2 is YYNGEE. The length of the CDR3 is 19 residues. The CDR3: CASSPRTSGRARNTGELFF. The CDR3 region has the DNA TGTGCCAGCAGCCCTCGGACTAGCGGGAGGGCCCGGAACACCGGGGAGCTGTTTTTT.